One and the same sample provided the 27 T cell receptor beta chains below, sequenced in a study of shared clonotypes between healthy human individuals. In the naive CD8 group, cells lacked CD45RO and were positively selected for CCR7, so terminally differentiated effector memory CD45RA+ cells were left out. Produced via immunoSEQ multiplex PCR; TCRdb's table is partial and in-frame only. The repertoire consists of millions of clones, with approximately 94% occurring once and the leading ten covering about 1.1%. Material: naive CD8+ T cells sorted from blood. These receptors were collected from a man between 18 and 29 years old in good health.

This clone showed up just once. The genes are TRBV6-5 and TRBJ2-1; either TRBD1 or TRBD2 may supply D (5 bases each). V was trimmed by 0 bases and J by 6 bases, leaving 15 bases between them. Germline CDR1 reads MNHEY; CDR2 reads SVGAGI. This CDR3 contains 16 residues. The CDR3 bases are TGTGCCAGCAGTTACTCCGTGGGGGAAGTGATCAATGAGCAGTTCTTC. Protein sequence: CASSYSVGEVINEQFF.

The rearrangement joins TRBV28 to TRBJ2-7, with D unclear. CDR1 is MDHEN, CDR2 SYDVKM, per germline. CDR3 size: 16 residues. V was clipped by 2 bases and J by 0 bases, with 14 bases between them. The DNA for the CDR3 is TGTGCCAGCAGTTTAAGGTCAATTCGGCCCTCCTACGAGCAGTACTTC. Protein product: CASSLRSIRPSYEQYF.

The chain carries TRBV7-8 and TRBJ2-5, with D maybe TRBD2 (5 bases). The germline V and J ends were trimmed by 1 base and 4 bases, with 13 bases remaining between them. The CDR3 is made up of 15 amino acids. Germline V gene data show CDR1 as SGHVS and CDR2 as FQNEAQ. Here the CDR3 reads CASSLVIGGRETQYF. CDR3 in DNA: TGTGCCAGCAGCTTAGTAATAGGAGGAAGAGAGACCCAGTACTTC.

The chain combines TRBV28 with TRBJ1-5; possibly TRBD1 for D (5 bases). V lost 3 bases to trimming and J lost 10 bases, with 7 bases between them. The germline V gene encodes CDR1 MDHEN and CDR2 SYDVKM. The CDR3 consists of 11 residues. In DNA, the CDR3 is TGTGCCAGCAGTTTGGGACTACCCCAGCATTTT. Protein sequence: CASSLGLPQHF.

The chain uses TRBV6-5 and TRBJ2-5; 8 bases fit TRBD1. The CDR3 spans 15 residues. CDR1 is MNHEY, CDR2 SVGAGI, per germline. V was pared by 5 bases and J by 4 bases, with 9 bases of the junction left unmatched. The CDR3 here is CASSPPGTGGETQYF. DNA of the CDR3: TGTGCCAGCAGTCCCCCCGGGACAGGAGGAGAGACCCAGTACTTC.

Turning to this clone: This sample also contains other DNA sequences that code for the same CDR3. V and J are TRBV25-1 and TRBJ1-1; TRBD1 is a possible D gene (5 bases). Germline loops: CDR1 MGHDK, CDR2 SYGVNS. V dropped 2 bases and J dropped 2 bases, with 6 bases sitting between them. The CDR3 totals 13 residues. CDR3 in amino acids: CASSEGANTEAFF. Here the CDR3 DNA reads TGTGCCAGCAGTGAAGGGGCCAACACTGAAGCTTTCTTT.

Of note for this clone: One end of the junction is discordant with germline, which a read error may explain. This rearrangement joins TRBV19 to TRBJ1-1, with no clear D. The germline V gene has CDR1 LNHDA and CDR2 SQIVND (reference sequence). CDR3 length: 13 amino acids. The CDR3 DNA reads TGTGCCAGTACTATAACCACGAACACTGAAGCTTTCTTT. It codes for CASTITTNTEAFF.

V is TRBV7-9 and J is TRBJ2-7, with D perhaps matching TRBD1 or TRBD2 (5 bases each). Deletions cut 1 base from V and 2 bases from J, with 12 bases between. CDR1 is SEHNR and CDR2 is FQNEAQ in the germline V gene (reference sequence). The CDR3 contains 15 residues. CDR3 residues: CASSLDGDGTYEQYF. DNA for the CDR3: TGTGCCAGCAGCTTAGACGGGGACGGTACCTACGAGCAGTACTTC. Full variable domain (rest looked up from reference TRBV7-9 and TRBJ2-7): DTGVSQNPRHKITKRGQNVTFRCDPISEHNRLYWYRQTLGQGPEFLTYFQNEAQLEKSRLLSDRFSAERPKGSFSTLEIQRTEQGDSAMYLCASSLDGDGTYEQYFGPGTRLTVT.

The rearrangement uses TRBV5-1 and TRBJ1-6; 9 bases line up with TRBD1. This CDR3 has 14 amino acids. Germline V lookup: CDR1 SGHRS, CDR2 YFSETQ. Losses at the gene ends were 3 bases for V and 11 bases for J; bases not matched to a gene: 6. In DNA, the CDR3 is TGCGCCAGCAGCTGGGGGGACAGGGAAACACCCCTCCACTTT. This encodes CASSWGDRETPLHF.

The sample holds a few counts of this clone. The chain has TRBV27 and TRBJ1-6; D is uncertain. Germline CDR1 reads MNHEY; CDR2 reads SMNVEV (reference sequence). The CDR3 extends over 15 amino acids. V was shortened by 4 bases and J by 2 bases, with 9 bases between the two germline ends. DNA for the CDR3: TGTGCCAGCAGTTCTCGACAACCCTATAATTCACCCCTCCACTTT. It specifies CASSSRQPYNSPLHF.

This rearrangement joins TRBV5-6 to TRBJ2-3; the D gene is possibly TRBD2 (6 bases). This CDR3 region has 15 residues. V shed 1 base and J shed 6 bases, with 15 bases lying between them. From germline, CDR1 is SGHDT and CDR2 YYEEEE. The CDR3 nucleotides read TGTGCCAGCAGCTTGCTGGGACTGAGTCTCGATACGCAGTATTTT. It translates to CASSLLGLSLDTQYF.

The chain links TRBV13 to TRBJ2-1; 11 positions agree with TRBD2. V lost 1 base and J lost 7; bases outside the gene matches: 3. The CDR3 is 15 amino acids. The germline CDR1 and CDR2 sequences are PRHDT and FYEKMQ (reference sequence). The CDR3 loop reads CASSLASGRLNEQFF. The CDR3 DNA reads TGTGCCAGCAGCTTAGCTAGCGGGAGGTTGAATGAGCAGTTCTTC.

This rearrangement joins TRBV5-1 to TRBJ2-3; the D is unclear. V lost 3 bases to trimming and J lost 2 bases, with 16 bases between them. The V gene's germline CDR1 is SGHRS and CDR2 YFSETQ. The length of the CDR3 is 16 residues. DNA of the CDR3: TGCGCCAGCAGCTACGCGGAGAACCGAGTCACAGATACGCAGTATTTT. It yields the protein CASSYAENRVTDTQYF.

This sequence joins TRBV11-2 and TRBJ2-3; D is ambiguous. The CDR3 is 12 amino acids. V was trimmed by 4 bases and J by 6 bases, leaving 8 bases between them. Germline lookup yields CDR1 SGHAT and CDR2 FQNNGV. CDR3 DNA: TGTGCCAGCAGCTCCAACGGGGATACGCAGTATTTT. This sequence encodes CASSSNGDTQYF.

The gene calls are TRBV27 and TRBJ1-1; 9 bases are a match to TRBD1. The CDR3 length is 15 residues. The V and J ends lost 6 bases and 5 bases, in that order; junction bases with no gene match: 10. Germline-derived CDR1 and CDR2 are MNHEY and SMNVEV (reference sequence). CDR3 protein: CASREQGASGTEAFF. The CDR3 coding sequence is TGTGCCAGCAGGGAACAGGGGGCATCGGGAACTGAAGCTTTCTTT.

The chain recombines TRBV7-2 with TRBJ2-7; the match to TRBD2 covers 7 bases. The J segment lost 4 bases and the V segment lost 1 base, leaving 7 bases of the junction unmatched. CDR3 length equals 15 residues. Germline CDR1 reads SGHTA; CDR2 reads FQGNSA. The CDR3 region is CASSLDGSGVYEQYF. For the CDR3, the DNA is TGTGCCAGCAGCTTAGATGGAAGCGGGGTTTACGAGCAGTACTTC.

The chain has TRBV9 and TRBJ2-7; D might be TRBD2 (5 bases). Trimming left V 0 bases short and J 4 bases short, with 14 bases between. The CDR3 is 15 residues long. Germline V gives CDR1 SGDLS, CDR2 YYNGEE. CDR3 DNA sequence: TGTGCCAGCAGCGTAGGGGATGGAGGTCCGTACGAGCAGTACTTC. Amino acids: CASSVGDGGPYEQYF.

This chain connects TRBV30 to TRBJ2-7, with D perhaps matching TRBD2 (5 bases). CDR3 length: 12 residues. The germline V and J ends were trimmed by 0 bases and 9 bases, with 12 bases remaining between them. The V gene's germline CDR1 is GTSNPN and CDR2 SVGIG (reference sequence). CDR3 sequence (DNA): TGTGCCTGGAGTGTTCCCGGGGAATCGCAGTACTTC. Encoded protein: CAWSVPGESQYF.

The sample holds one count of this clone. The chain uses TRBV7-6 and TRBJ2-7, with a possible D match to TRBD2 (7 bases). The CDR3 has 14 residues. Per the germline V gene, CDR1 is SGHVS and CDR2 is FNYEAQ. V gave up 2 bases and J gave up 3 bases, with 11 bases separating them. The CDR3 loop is CASSLKGGDYEQYF. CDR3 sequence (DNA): TGTGCCAGCAGCTTAAAGGGGGGGGACTACGAGCAGTACTTC.

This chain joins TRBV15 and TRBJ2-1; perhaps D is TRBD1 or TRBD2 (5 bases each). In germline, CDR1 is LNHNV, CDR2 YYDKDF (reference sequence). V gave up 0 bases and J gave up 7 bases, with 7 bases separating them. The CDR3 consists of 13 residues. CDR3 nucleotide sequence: TGTGCCACCAGCAGAGAGGGGGTTAATGAGCAGTTCTTC. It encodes CATSREGVNEQFF.

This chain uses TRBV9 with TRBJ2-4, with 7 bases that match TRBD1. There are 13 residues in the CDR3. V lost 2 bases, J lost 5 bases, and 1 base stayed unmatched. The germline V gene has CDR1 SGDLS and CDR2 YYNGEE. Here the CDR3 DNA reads TGTGCCAGCAGCGTCGGACAGGAAAACATTCAGTACTTC. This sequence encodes CASSVGQENIQYF.

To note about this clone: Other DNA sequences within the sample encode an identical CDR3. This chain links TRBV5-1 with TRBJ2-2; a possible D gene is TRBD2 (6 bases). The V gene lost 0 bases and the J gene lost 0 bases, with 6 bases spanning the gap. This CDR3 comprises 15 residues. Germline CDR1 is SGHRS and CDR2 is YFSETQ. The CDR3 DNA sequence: TGCGCCAGCAGCTTGGGGACTACGAACACCGGGGAGCTGTTTTTT. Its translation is CASSLGTTNTGELFF. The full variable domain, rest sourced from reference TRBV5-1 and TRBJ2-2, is KAGVTQTPRYLIKTRGQQVTLSCSPISGHRSVSWYQQTPGQGLQFLFEYFSETQRNKGNFPGRFSGRQFSNSRSEMNVSTLELGDSALYLCASSLGTTNTGELFFGEGSRLTVL.

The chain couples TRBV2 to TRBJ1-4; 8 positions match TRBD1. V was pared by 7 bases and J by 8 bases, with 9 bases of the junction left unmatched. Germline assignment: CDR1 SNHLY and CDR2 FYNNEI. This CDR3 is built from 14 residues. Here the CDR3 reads CASIAGQGNEKLFF. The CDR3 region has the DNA TGTGCCAGCATAGCCGGACAGGGTAACGAAAAACTGTTTTTT.

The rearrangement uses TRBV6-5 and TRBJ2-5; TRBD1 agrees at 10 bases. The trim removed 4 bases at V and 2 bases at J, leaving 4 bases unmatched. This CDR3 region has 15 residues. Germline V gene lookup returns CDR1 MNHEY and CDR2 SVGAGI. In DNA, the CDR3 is TGTGCCAGCAGTTCCGGACAGGGGGAACAAGAGACCCAGTACTTC. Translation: CASSSGQGEQETQYF.

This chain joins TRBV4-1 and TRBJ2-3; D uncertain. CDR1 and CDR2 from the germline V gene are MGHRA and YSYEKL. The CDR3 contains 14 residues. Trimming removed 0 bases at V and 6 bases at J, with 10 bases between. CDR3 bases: TGCGCCAGCAGCCAAGATCCGATGTCGGATACGCAGTATTTT. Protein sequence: CASSQDPMSDTQYF.

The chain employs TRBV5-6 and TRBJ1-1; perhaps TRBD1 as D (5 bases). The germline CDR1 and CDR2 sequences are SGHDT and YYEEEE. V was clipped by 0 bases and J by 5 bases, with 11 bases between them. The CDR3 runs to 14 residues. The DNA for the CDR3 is TGTGCCAGCAGCTTGGCGCCGGAGGGGACTGAAGCTTTCTTT. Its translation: CASSLAPEGTEAFF.

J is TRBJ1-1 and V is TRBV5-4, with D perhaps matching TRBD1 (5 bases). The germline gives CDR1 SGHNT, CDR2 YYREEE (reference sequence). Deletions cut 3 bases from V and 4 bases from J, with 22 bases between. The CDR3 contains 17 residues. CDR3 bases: TGTGCCAGCAGCTCGGACGGGGAAAGGGACCGCGGCACTGAAGCTTTCTTT. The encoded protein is CASSSDGERDRGTEAFF.